The source of this T cell receptor (beta chain) is a study of cytomegalovirus exposure and HLA in healthy donors. PCR employed 60 Vbeta and 13 Jbeta primers. Generated by immunoSEQ multiplex PCR, the TCRdb table keeps only in-frame clones and is missing some. Of more than 85,000 clones detected, around 86% appear once; the ten largest clones hold roughly 2.2%. The specimen sequenced was PBMCs. This sequence was found in a woman aged 25-40 years in good health and CMV-seronegative.

The DNA for the CDR3 is TGTGCCAGCAGTTACAAGGGAGATGAAAAACTGTTTTTT. Its translation is CASSYKGDEKLFF. This chain links TRBV6-5 with TRBJ1-4; D gene uncertain. Deletions cut 2 bases from V and 6 bases from J, with 7 bases between. Germline assignment: CDR1 MNHEY and CDR2 SVGAGI. The CDR3 length is 13 residues.